This T cell receptor (beta chain) stems from a study of regulatory T cells in long-lasting Graves disease. Study-wide points: Under persistent disease, TRBV28, TRBJ1-2 and TRBJ2-5 were used preferentially.

For TCR beta, libraries came from iRepertoire HTBI primers and Arm-PCR of CDR3 regions. TCRdb analysed the multiplex PCR reads with MiXCR anew, one entry per CDR3 protein. The data hold hundreds of thousands of distinct CDR3 sequences, with about 15% observed a single time. Germline V CDR1 and CDR2: SQVTM, ANQGSEA. J lost 11 bases, V lost 8 bases, and 7 bases had no gene match. The CDR3 is 11 amino acids. Documented time point: newly diagnosed GD, antithyroid drugs for less than 3 months. TCR sequences were obtained from RNA taken from PBMCs. Notes on this clonotype: Its antigen is not known.

The same data also contributed to another study, on T cells in Graves' hyperthyroidism and ophthalmopathy.

This clonotype was obtained from a woman aged 30 to 39 with Graves disease. V usage is TRBV29-1 and J usage is TRBJ2-7; TRBD2 agrees at 12 bases. This material consisted of peripheral blood mononuclear cells (PBMCs), taken at new diagnosis, from a patient treated with antithyroid drugs. CDR3 amino acids: CSLLAGGTKYF. The CDR3 DNA reads as TGCAGCCTTCTAGCGGGAGGGACTAAGTACTTC.